The rows below give T cell receptor beta chains drawn from one sample of a study of cytomegalovirus exposure and HLA in healthy donors. Profiling relied on immunoSEQ multiplex PCR, and the TCRdb table lists in-frame clones only, not all of them. The sample records 150,000 to 200,000 clones, roughly 91% being singletons. The sequencing input was PBMCs. Source of these receptors: a man aged 18 to 29 in good health and CMV-seropositive. Each CDR3 is given with its conserved first and last residue. D genes are given only for firm matches. Clone size is given for some rows only: seen once, a few or many times, or a class if the clone is expanded.

cdr3_aa,cdr3_nt,v_call,d_call,clone_size,j_call
CAWQTSGSSSYNEQFF,TGTGCCTGGCAAACTAGCGGGTCTAGCTCCTACAATGAGCAGTTCTTC,TRBV30,TRBD2,-,TRBJ2-1
CASSRQGGGYTF,TGTGCCAGCAGTCGACAGGGGGGTGGCTACACCTTC,TRBV6-5,TRBD1,few,TRBJ1-2
CASTSEGRGWNTGELFF,TGTGCCAGCACCTCAGAAGGGCGGGGCTGGAACACCGGGGAGCTGTTTTTT,TRBV11-3,-,-,TRBJ2-2
CASSPRTGLWNEQFF,TGTGCCAGCAGTCCCCGGACAGGGCTCTGGAATGAGCAGTTCTTC,TRBV6-5,TRBD1,-,TRBJ2-1
CAWSAPDRGPNYGYTF,TGTGCCTGGAGTGCCCCGGACAGGGGGCCTAACTATGGCTACACCTTC,TRBV30,TRBD1,-,TRBJ1-2
CASTQFRDSSYEQYF,TGTGCCAGCACCCAGTTTAGGGACAGCTCCTACGAGCAGTACTTC,TRBV28,TRBD1,-,TRBJ2-7
CASSIADGELFF,TGTGCCAGCAGCATAGCGGACGGGGAGCTGTTTTTT,TRBV6-6,-,-,TRBJ2-2
CASSRGGAGTEAFF,TGTGCCAGCAGCCGGGGGGGCGCGGGCACTGAAGCTTTCTTT,TRBV28,-,once,TRBJ1-1
CASSHREVRNGYTF,TGCGCCAGCAGCCATAGGGAGGTCCGGAATGGCTACACCTTC,TRBV4-1,-,-,TRBJ1-2
CASSLQGSYEQYF,TGTGCCAGCAGCTTACAGGGATCCTACGAGCAGTACTTC,TRBV13,-,-,TRBJ2-7
CASSLAQAPGKLFF,TGCGCCAGCAGCTTGGCCCAAGCCCCGGGGAAACTGTTCTTC,TRBV5-1,-,-,TRBJ2-1
CASSVDDRVQETQYF,TGTGCCAGCAGCGTAGACGACAGGGTCCAAGAGACCCAGTACTTC,TRBV9,TRBD1,-,TRBJ2-5
CASTLSGNTGELFF,TGCGCCAGCACTTTATCAGGGAACACCGGGGAGCTGTTTTTT,TRBV10-2,-,-,TRBJ2-2
CASSPLSGRAMDTQYF,TGTGCCAGCAGTCCCCTGAGCGGGAGGGCCATGGATACGCAGTATTTT,TRBV27,TRBD2,-,TRBJ2-3
CASSSPEAGSYNEQFF,TGTGCCAGCAGCTCTCCCGAGGCAGGGTCCTACAATGAGCAGTTCTTC,TRBV5-6,-,-,TRBJ2-1
CASSFPNLGLYTGELFF,TGTGCCAGCAGCTTCCCGAATCTGGGACTCTACACCGGGGAGCTGTTTTTT,TRBV7-9,-,-,TRBJ2-2
CASSYLPDLRNTEAFF,TGTGCCAGCAGTTACTTACCGGACTTGAGGAACACTGAAGCTTTCTTT,TRBV6-5,-,-,TRBJ1-1
CASSFRLAGGHYNEQFF,TGTGCCAGCAGCTTCAGACTAGCGGGAGGGCACTACAATGAGCAGTTCTTC,TRBV7-2,TRBD2,-,TRBJ2-1
CASSSWDTDTEAFF,TGTGCCAGCAGCTCTTGGGACACGGACACTGAAGCTTTCTTT,TRBV11-2,-,-,TRBJ1-1
CAIRGQSQYGYTF,TGTGCCATCAGGGGACAGTCCCAATATGGCTACACCTTC,TRBV10-3,TRBD1,-,TRBJ1-2
CASSEFSGDGGYGYTF,TGTGCCAGCAGTGAATTCTCAGGGGATGGAGGCTATGGCTACACCTTC,TRBV25-1,-,-,TRBJ1-2
CASSSRGGTYEQYF,TGTGCCAGCAGTAGCCGCGGGGGTACCTACGAGCAGTACTTC,TRBV6-5,TRBD2,-,TRBJ2-7
CATSRVGAIQPQHF,TGTGCCACCAGCAGAGTAGGGGCTATTCAGCCCCAGCATTTT,TRBV15,-,-,TRBJ1-5
CASSLGQNTGELFF,TGTGCCAGCTCACTGGGACAGAACACCGGGGAGCTGTTTTTT,TRBV18,-,-,TRBJ2-2
CASSFRGRTNYGYTF,TGTGCCAGCAGCTTCAGGGGACGGACGAACTATGGCTACACCTTC,TRBV11-3,-,-,TRBJ1-2